This T cell receptor (beta chain) came from a study of OX40 agonist ivuxolimab in advanced cancers. As concerns this clone: The target antigen is unknown.

The CDR3 contains 14 residues. Germline loops: CDR1 ENHRY, CDR2 SYGVKD. V was trimmed by 6 bases and J by 0 bases, leaving 11 bases between them. General study findings and limits: Both blood CD4+ and CD8+ T cells showed clonal growth by week 6 at 0.1 to 3.0 mg/kg. Those patients achieving a partial response at 0.1-3.0 mg/kg showed among the lowest clonal expansion. Determination of antigen specificity was not performed for the expanded peripheral T cells.

Only in-frame clones appear in the TCRdb table, and some are missing; sequencing was by immunoSEQ multiplex PCR. The table lists almost 80,000 clones, roughly four fifths of them singletons. Blood draws occurred at baseline, cycle 4 day 1, and cycle 7 day 1. The J gene is TRBJ1-1, the V gene TRBV10-3; D is unclear. The sample consisted of CD4+ or CD8+ T cells sorted from blood, taken in a trial of the OX40 agonist ivuxolimab. This receptor was obtained from an adult with an advanced solid tumor such as melanoma, head and neck, liver or kidney cancer. The CDR3 loop reads CAISENSMNTEAFF. The CDR3 bases are TGTGCCATCAGCGAAAATTCAATGAACACTGAAGCTTTCTTT.